The next 3 T cell receptor beta chains were all read from a single sample in a study of blood T cells in healthy people across ages. The use of a sample-barcoded 5' primer and a J-beta primer mix characterized a second PCR of about 7 to 12 cycles. TCRdb reanalysed the 5' RACE reads using MiXCR and keeps one entry per CDR3 protein. Among 1.5 million to 2 million distinct CDR3 sequences, roughly 28% were seen once, and the ten largest hold roughly 8%. Material for sequencing was blood. These receptors all come from a woman aged 30 to 39 in good health.

This clonotype appeared many times. The chain carries TRBV18 and TRBJ1-1, with D hard to call. V was shortened by 3 bases and J by 1 base, with 6 bases between the two germline ends. CDR1 and CDR2 (germline): KGHSH, LQKENI. The CDR3 is made up of 13 amino acids. CDR3 coding DNA: TGTGCCAGCTCACCGTCCCAGAACACTGAAGCTTTCTTT. Residues: CASSPSQNTEAFF.

V and J are TRBV7-3 and TRBJ2-7; TRBD1 might be the D (6 bases). CDR3 length: 14 amino acids. CDR1 SGHTA and CDR2 FQGTGA come from the germline V gene. Deletions cut 1 base from V and 2 bases from J, with 9 bases between. This CDR3 is CASSLNAGAYEQYF. Here the CDR3 DNA reads TGTGCCAGCAGCTTAAATGCAGGGGCCTACGAGCAGTACTTC.

This clonotype was counted once. V usage is TRBV14 and J usage is TRBJ2-7, with 9 bases fitting TRBD1. The germline CDR1 and CDR2 sequences are SGHDN and FVKESK. V lost 1 base and J lost 5; bases outside the gene matches: 12. The CDR3 has 17 amino acids. The CDR3 DNA reads TGTGCCAGCAGCCAAGGACCAGGGACAGGGAAGATCCACGAGCAGTACTTC. As protein: CASSQGPGTGKIHEQYF.